Following are 31 T cell receptor beta chains from one sample sequenced in a study of blood T cells in healthy people across ages. A second PCR of about 6 to 12 cycles used a sample-barcoded 5' primer and a J-beta primer mix. TCRdb re-analysed the 5' RACE reads in MiXCR, keeping a single row per CDR3 protein. The profile shows hundreds of thousands of distinct CDR3 sequences, around 45% of them singletons. Sequencing was performed on blood. Source of these receptors: a woman aged 55-70 years in good health.

The chain combines TRBV5-1 with TRBJ2-7; 9 bases map to TRBD2. V lost 5 bases to trimming and J lost 2 bases; unmatched junction nucleotides: 5. The CDR3 has 14 residues. Germline V gives CDR1 SGHRS, CDR2 YFSETQ. CDR3 loop: CASRSVAGAYEQYF. The CDR3, as DNA: TGCGCCAGCAGATCCGTAGCGGGAGCCTACGAGCAGTACTTC.

This clonotype has a handful of counts. This chain joins TRBV20-1 and TRBJ2-7; 7 nucleotides match TRBD1. Trimming at V came to 0 bases and at J to 3 bases, leaving 5 bases not matched to a gene. Germline loops: CDR1 DFQATT, CDR2 SNEGSKA (reference sequence). The CDR3 is made up of 14 amino acids. The CDR3 sequence: CSARDVRTGYEQYF. DNA for the CDR3: TGCAGTGCTAGAGATGTACGGACAGGCTACGAGCAGTACTTC.

This clonotype was seen a handful of times. The chain uses TRBV20-1 and TRBJ2-1, with TRBD2 as a possible D gene (5 bases). The ends were cut back, 1 base at V and 8 bases at J, with 18 bases in the middle. Germline-derived CDR1 and CDR2 are DFQATT and SNEGSKA (reference sequence). The CDR3 has 15 residues. CDR3 protein: CSARALAGGGYEQFF. DNA of the CDR3: TGCAGTGCTAGAGCTTTAGCTGGAGGAGGCTATGAGCAGTTCTTC.

The chain couples TRBV3-1 to TRBJ1-1, with TRBD1 matching 11 bases. Trimming removed 5 bases from V and 6 bases from J; junction bases left unmatched: 5. Germline V CDR1 and CDR2: LGHDT, YNNKEL (reference sequence). CDR3 length equals 14 residues. The CDR3 DNA is TGTGCCAGCAGCTACGGACAGGGGGCGGCTGAAGCTTTCTTT. This codes for CASSYGQGAAEAFF.

The CDR3 spells CSARGVRRGYNEQFF. The CDR3 coding sequence is TGCAGTGCTAGAGGAGTCAGGAGGGGCTACAATGAGCAGTTCTTC. V gene TRBV20-1 combines with J gene TRBJ2-1; possibly TRBD2 for D (6 bases). From germline, CDR1 is DFQATT and CDR2 SNEGSKA (reference sequence). The V and J ends lost 1 base and 3 bases respectively, with 13 bases between them. This CDR3 has 15 residues.

V usage is TRBV28 and J usage is TRBJ2-1; 9 bases map to TRBD1. Trimming cost V 7 bases and J 0 bases; bases outside gene matches: 7. CDR3 length: 16 amino acids. Germline V gives CDR1 MDHEN, CDR2 SYDVKM. The CDR3 protein is CASNIQGASSYNEQFF. In DNA, the CDR3 is TGTGCCAGCAACATACAGGGGGCCAGCTCCTACAATGAGCAGTTCTTC. The full variable domain, in which reference TRBV28 and TRBJ2-1 provide the parts outside the CDR3, is DVKVTQSSRYLVKRTGEKVFLECVQDMDHENMFWYRQDPGLGLRLIYFSYDVKMKEKGDIPEGYSVSREKKERFSLILESASTNQTSMYLCASNIQGASSYNEQFFGPGTRLTVL.

On this clonotype: One end of the junction varies from germline; a read error may be responsible. The CDR3 sequence: CACSWTTGTLQETQYF. CDR3 nucleotide sequence: TGTGCCTGCAGTTGGACTACCGGGACTCTCCAAGAGACCCAGTACTTC. The chain couples TRBV28 to TRBJ2-5; D might be TRBD2 (6 bases). This CDR3 region has 16 residues. CDR1 is MDHEN, CDR2 SYDVKM, per germline.

CDR3 region: CSVWPSSYEQYF. CDR3 nucleotide sequence: TGCAGTGTTTGGCCGAGCTCCTACGAGCAGTACTTC. The chain couples TRBV20-1 to TRBJ2-7; no firm D call. Germline assignment: CDR1 DFQATT and CDR2 SNEGSKA (reference sequence). CDR3 length equals 12 residues. V lost 7 bases and J lost 0, with 10 bases in between.

This rearrangement joins TRBV2 to TRBJ2-1; 11 bases are a match to TRBD2. CDR1 and CDR2 (germline): SNHLY, FYNNEI. The CDR3 length is 15 residues. J lost 7 bases, V lost 5 bases, and 7 bases had no gene match. The CDR3 loop is CASSTGGLAVNEQFF. DNA of the CDR3: TGTGCCAGCAGTACCGGGGGACTAGCGGTGAATGAGCAGTTCTTC.

The V gene is TRBV4-3, the J gene TRBJ2-7, with 11 bases lining up with TRBD2. This CDR3 region has 16 residues. V shed 4 bases, J shed 6 bases, and the junction held 11 bases outside the gene matches. Germline loops: CDR1 LGHNA, CDR2 YSLEER. In DNA form, the CDR3 reads TGCGCCAGCAGCCTAACTTCCGGGACTAGCGGTGGCGAGCAGTACTTC. Its protein product is CASSLTSGTSGGEQYF.

The rearrangement uses TRBV5-1 and TRBJ2-7; a possible D gene is TRBD2 (5 bases). CDR3 size: 14 residues. The V gene lost 1 base and the J gene lost 7 bases, with 15 bases spanning the gap. Germline V gives CDR1 SGHRS, CDR2 YFSETQ. The CDR3 loop is CASSLLGAYNEQYF. The DNA for the CDR3 is TGCGCCAGCAGCTTGTTGGGAGCCTACAATGAGCAGTACTTC.

The chain recombines TRBV28 with TRBJ2-7, with D uncertain. The CDR3 is 12 residues long. In germline, CDR1 is MDHEN, CDR2 SYDVKM. V was clipped by 5 bases and J by 4 bases, with 9 bases between them. The CDR3 DNA reads TGTGCCAGCAGTCTTCTCCGGTACGAGCAGTACTTC. Its protein is CASSLLRYEQYF.

The chain joins TRBV29-1 to TRBJ2-7, with D possibly matching TRBD1 (6 bases). V lost 4 bases and J lost 3, with 13 bases in between. Per germline, CDR1 SQVTM and CDR2 ANQGSEA. This CDR3 contains 13 residues. CDR3 in DNA: TGCAGCGTTGTAGCAGGGGCAGGCTACGAGCAGTACTTC. Translated: CSVVAGAGYEQYF.

In this sample, this clonotype turned up a few times. V usage is TRBV4-2 and J usage is TRBJ2-1; TRBD1 is a possible D gene (5 bases). The CDR3 sequence is 13 residues long. The V and J ends lost 3 bases and 7 bases respectively, with 10 bases between them. Germline V CDR1 and CDR2: LGHNA, YNFKEQ. This CDR3 is CASSQGPNNEQFF. The CDR3 DNA sequence: TGTGCCAGCAGCCAGGGGCCGAATAATGAGCAGTTCTTC.

This clonotype was seen more than once but under ten times. V is TRBV7-6 and J is TRBJ1-1; weak D call: TRBD1 (5 bases). Trimming left V 4 bases short and J 8 bases short, with 11 bases between. The CDR3 runs to 12 residues. The germline gives CDR1 SGHVS, CDR2 FNYEAQ. CDR3 sequence: CASSSVTGEAFF. As DNA, the CDR3 is TGTGCCAGCAGCTCCGTAACAGGCGAAGCTTTCTTT.

V usage is TRBV11-2 and J usage is TRBJ2-3, with D perhaps matching TRBD2 (6 bases). Germline lookup yields CDR1 SGHAT and CDR2 FQNNGV. The germline V and J ends were trimmed by 5 bases and 4 bases, with 19 bases remaining between them. This CDR3 has 16 residues. CDR3 region: CASSMIPGVRSDTQYF. In DNA, the CDR3 is TGTGCCAGCAGCATGATACCGGGAGTGCGGTCAGATACGCAGTATTTT.

This clonotype was picked up a small number of times. The chain links TRBV29-1 to TRBJ2-5; maybe TRBD1 (5 bases). Trimming took off 6 bases at V and 1 base at J, with 9 bases between the two ends. The CDR3 has 12 amino acids. Germline V gene data show CDR1 as SQVTM and CDR2 as ANQGSEA. CDR3 sequence: CSVGHLQETQYF. The CDR3 bases are TGCAGCGTAGGACACCTCCAAGAGACCCAGTACTTC.

The V call is TRBV5-1, the J call TRBJ2-2; 8 bases match TRBD2. Unmatched junction bases numbered 10, after V lost 9 bases and J lost 0 bases. Germline values: CDR1 SGHRS, CDR2 YFSETQ. The CDR3 consists of 16 residues. The CDR3 reads CATARGGTSNTGELFF. The CDR3 DNA follows: TGCGCCACAGCTCGGGGGGGGACTTCGAACACCGGGGAGCTGTTTTTT.

This rearrangement joins TRBV5-1 to TRBJ2-5; 11 bases agree with TRBD1. V gave up 1 base and J gave up 5 bases; unmatched junction bases: 7. CDR1 SGHRS and CDR2 YFSETQ come from the germline V gene. The CDR3 has 16 residues. The CDR3 here is CASSLLGQGAGETQYF. DNA of the CDR3: TGCGCCAGCAGCTTGTTAGGACAGGGGGCTGGTGAGACCCAGTACTTC. The variable domain in full, with the rest retrieved from reference TRBV5-1 and TRBJ2-5, is KAGVTQTPRYLIKTRGQQVTLSCSPISGHRSVSWYQQTPGQGLQFLFEYFSETQRNKGNFPGRFSGRQFSNSRSEMNVSTLELGDSALYLCASSLLGQGAGETQYFGPGTRLLVL.

The chain couples TRBV5-1 to TRBJ1-2; no clear D gene. Germline assignment: CDR1 SGHRS and CDR2 YFSETQ. V was trimmed by 0 bases and J by 1 base, leaving 4 bases between them. This CDR3 has 13 amino acids. The CDR3 here is CASSLGYNYGYTF. CDR3 nucleotides: TGCGCCAGCAGCTTGGGGTATAACTATGGCTACACCTTC.

The chain recombines TRBV18 with TRBJ2-6, with D possibly TRBD2 on 5 matching bases. The V end lost 2 bases, the J end lost 6 bases, and 20 bases lay between the germline ends. The CDR3 contains 18 residues. Germline CDR1 KGHSH, CDR2 LQKENI. The CDR3 sequence: CASSPSMTILGKANVLTF. CDR3 nucleotide sequence: TGTGCCAGCTCACCATCAATGACTATTTTAGGGAAGGCCAACGTCCTGACTTTC.

This clonotype was seen more than once but under ten times. The rearrangement joins TRBV12-3 or TRBV12-4 to TRBJ2-1, with TRBD2 identical over 10 bases. V was clipped by 6 bases and J by 3 bases; unmatched bases: 5. The CDR3 sequence is 15 residues long. CDR3 nucleotides: TGTGCCAGCAGAGAGCGGGAGGGCCTCTACAATGAGCAGTTCTTC. Amino acid sequence: CASREREGLYNEQFF.

The chain joins TRBV10-3 to TRBJ2-1; tentatively, D is TRBD2 (6 bases). The CDR3 runs 15 residues. V was trimmed by 6 bases and J by 2 bases, leaving 14 bases between them. Germline V CDR1 and CDR2: ENHRY, SYGVKD. CDR3 bases: TGTGCCATCAGCCCTAGGGCGGGGACCTACAATGAGCAGTTCTTC. Translating gives CAISPRAGTYNEQFF.

This clonotype was counted ten times or more. CDR3 DNA sequence: TGTGCCAGCAGCCCTGGACTAGCGGGGTTATACGAGCAGTACTTC. Encoded protein: CASSPGLAGLYEQYF. This chain links TRBV7-2 with TRBJ2-7; 12 bases line up with TRBD2. Per germline, CDR1 SGHTA and CDR2 FQGNSA. Losses at the gene ends were 5 bases for V and 4 bases for J; bases not matched to a gene: 6. This CDR3 contains 15 residues.

The V call is TRBV29-1, the J call TRBJ1-1, with no clear D. Germline-derived CDR1 and CDR2 are SQVTM and ANQGSEA. The CDR3 has 13 residues. V lost 7 bases and J 1 base, leaving 13 bases between the germline ends. The CDR3 sequence: CSAVTPANTEAFF. In nucleotides, the CDR3 is TGCAGCGCCGTTACCCCAGCGAACACTGAAGCTTTCTTT.

There are a few counts of this clonotype. The chain is built from TRBV20-1 and TRBJ1-2, with D maybe TRBD1 (6 bases). CDR3 size: 9 residues. Germline CDR1 reads DFQATT; CDR2 reads SNEGSKA (reference sequence). CDR3 amino acids: CRGGHGYTF. Written as DNA, the CDR3 is TGCAGGGGGGGGCATGGCTACACCTTC.

The rearrangement joins TRBV29-1 to TRBJ2-7; 9 bases are shared with TRBD2. V gave up 1 base and J gave up 3 bases; unmatched junction bases: 7. CDR1 SQVTM and CDR2 ANQGSEA come from the germline V gene. This CDR3 has 15 amino acids. The CDR3 nucleotides are TGCAGCGTTGAAGTCGGTAGCGGGAGAGGCTACGAGCAGTACTTC. This codes for CSVEVGSGRGYEQYF.

The gene calls are TRBV7-3 and TRBJ2-1; no firm D call. Trimming left V 5 bases short and J 2 bases short, with 13 bases between. Germline V gene sequence: CDR1 SGHTA, CDR2 FQGTGA. CDR3 length equals 15 residues. In DNA, the CDR3 is TGTGCCAGCAGCCCCGATCAGACACCCTACAATGAGCAGTTCTTC. This encodes CASSPDQTPYNEQFF.

The chain couples TRBV25-1 to TRBJ2-7, with 7 bases lining up with TRBD1. The V gene's germline CDR1 is MGHDK and CDR2 SYGVNS. The CDR3 totals 14 residues. The V gene end was trimmed by 3 bases and the J gene end by 3 bases; junction bases not matched to a gene: 5. CDR3 sequence (DNA): TGTGCCAGCAGTGATCGCAGACAGGGCTACGAGCAGTACTTC. This sequence encodes CASSDRRQGYEQYF.

The CDR3 DNA is TGTGCCAGCAGTAAGGGGGACGGATATGGCTACACCTTC. Amino acid sequence: CASSKGDGYGYTF. The V call is TRBV28, the J call TRBJ1-2; D may be TRBD1 (6 bases). Germline V gives CDR1 MDHEN, CDR2 SYDVKM. The CDR3 totals 13 residues. The ends were cut back, 5 bases at V and 5 bases at J, with 12 bases in the middle.

V and J are TRBV10-3 and TRBJ1-4, with 8 bases lining up with TRBD1. Germline lookup yields CDR1 ENHRY and CDR2 SYGVKD. The J segment lost 5 bases and the V segment lost 2 bases, leaving 1 base of the junction unmatched. The CDR3 spans 14 residues. The chain's CDR3 is CAISERTGNEKLFF. Written as DNA, the CDR3 is TGTGCCATCAGTGAGAGGACAGGGAATGAAAAACTGTTTTTT.